These T cell receptor beta chains were read from a single sample in a study of OX40 agonist ivuxolimab in advanced cancers. Sequenced by immunoSEQ multiplex PCR; TCRdb stores in-frame clones only, minus some. Here the sample spans tens of thousands of clones, about nine tenths being singletons. The sequenced sample was CD4+ or CD8+ T cells sorted from blood, obtained in a trial of the OX40 agonist ivuxolimab. These receptors all stem from an adult with an advanced solid tumor such as melanoma, head and neck, liver or kidney cancer. Each CDR3 is given with its conserved first and last residue. The D gene is left open where the match is weak. Clone size appears in some rows only: once, few, many, or a class for an expanded clone.

>.|TRBD1|TRBV5-8|TRBJ2-1
CASRRTGGYHEQFF
TGTGCCAGCAGAAGGACAGGGGGTTACCATGAGCAGTTCTTC
>.|TRBD1|TRBV9|TRBJ2-2
CASSARGTGATGELFF
TGTGCCAGCAGCGCGAGGGGGACAGGGGCAACCGGGGAGCTGTTTTTT
>.|.|TRBV28|TRBJ1-5
CASSLRPGGGNQPQHF
TGTGCCAGCAGTTTAAGGCCGGGGGGCGGCAATCAGCCCCAGCATTTT
>.|.|TRBV13|TRBJ1-2
CASGSLTGFYGYTF
TGTGCCAGCGGGTCGTTAACAGGGTTCTATGGCTACACCTTC
>.|TRBD1|TRBV28|TRBJ1-1
CASRLYRGSDTEAFF
TGTGCCAGCAGACTCTACAGGGGGTCAGACACTGAAGCTTTCTTT
>.|.|TRBV29-1|TRBJ1-1
CSAPGGEGSTEAFF
TGCAGCGCCCCTGGGGGGGAAGGTAGCACTGAAGCTTTCTTT
>.|.|TRBV7-8|TRBJ2-5
CASRGTLGETQYF
TGTGCCAGCAGGGGGACGCTAGGGGAGACCCAGTACTTC
>once|TRBD2|TRBV28|TRBJ2-3
CASSDPQTSGSTDTQYF
TGTGCCAGCAGTGACCCCCAGACTAGCGGTAGCACAGATACGCAGTATTTT
>.|.|TRBV7-2|TRBJ1-3
CASSPEGVSGNTIYF
TGTGCCAGCAGCCCGGAGGGAGTATCTGGAAACACCATATATTTT
>.|.|TRBV4-1|TRBJ2-1
CASSQVAENEQFF
TGCGCCAGCAGCCAAGTTGCGGAGAATGAGCAGTTCTTC
>.|.|TRBV10-3|TRBJ1-2
CAISEPSWGGQYGYTF
TGTGCCATCAGTGAGCCGTCGTGGGGGGGCCAATATGGCTACACCTTC
>medium-sized|.|TRBV13|TRBJ1-1
CASSTRGYTEAFF
TGTGCCAGCAGCACCCGGGGTTACACTGAAGCTTTCTTT
>.|.|TRBV13|TRBJ1-1
CASSARGHWGDEAFF
TGTGCCAGCAGCGCCCGTGGCCACTGGGGGGATGAAGCTTTCTTT
>.|TRBD2|TRBV9|TRBJ2-2
CASSSGPGLAGATGELFF
TGTGCCAGCAGCTCCGGGCCGGGACTAGCGGGAGCAACCGGGGAGCTGTTTTTT
>.|TRBD1|TRBV7-9|TRBJ1-4
CASSSDRGQEKLFF
TGTGCCAGCAGCTCTGACAGGGGGCAGGAAAAACTGTTTTTT
>.|TRBD1|TRBV4-1|TRBJ2-2
CASSLDRPYTGELFF
TGCGCCAGCAGCCTGGACAGGCCTTACACCGGGGAGCTGTTTTTT
>.|.|TRBV7-9|TRBJ2-3
CASSYDTLSADTQYF
TGTGCCAGCAGTTATGACACCTTATCGGCAGATACGCAGTATTTT
>.|.|TRBV19|TRBJ1-2
CASSIGWGGYTF
TGTGCCAGTAGTATCGGCTGGGGTGGCTACACCTTC
>.|TRBD2|TRBV9|TRBJ2-1
CASSTSGSGDNEQFF
TGTGCCAGCAGCACAAGCGGGAGTGGCGACAATGAGCAGTTCTTC
>many|TRBD1|TRBV14|TRBJ2-7
CASSQGTGTGVQYEQYF
TGTGCCAGCAGCCAAGGGACCGGGACAGGGGTCCAATACGAGCAGTACTTC
>.|.|TRBV10-1|TRBJ2-1
CASMRTREQFF
TGCGCCAGCATGCGGACCCGTGAGCAGTTCTTC
>.|.|TRBV11-2|TRBJ2-3
CASSDQYGTDTQYF
TGTGCCAGCAGCGACCAATACGGCACAGATACGCAGTATTTT
>.|TRBD2|TRBV6-6|TRBJ2-2
CASSGLAGGPTGELFF
TGTGCCAGCAGCGGACTAGCGGGAGGGCCTACCGGGGAGCTGTTTTTT
>.|TRBD2|TRBV29-1|TRBJ2-1
CSVVREGRINEQFF
TGCAGCGTTGTGCGGGAGGGCCGTATCAATGAGCAGTTCTTC
>.|.|TRBV7-9|TRBJ1-3
CASRSDRDSRNTIYF
TGTGCCAGCCGCTCGGATAGAGATAGTAGAAACACCATATATTTT
>.|TRBD1|TRBV27|TRBJ2-1
CASSGGTGYNEQFF
TGTGCCAGCAGTGGAGGGACAGGCTACAATGAGCAGTTCTTC
>.|.|TRBV5-1|TRBJ2-3
CASSLAPPPGGTDTQYF
TGCGCCAGCAGCTTGGCGCCACCCCCAGGGGGCACAGATACGCAGTATTTT
>few|TRBD1|TRBV13|TRBJ1-2
CASSSRTGKGYTF
TGTGCCAGCAGCTCCCGGACAGGGAAAGGCTACACCTTC
>.|.|TRBV9|TRBJ2-1
CASSPPGIANALNEQFF
TGTGCCAGCAGCCCCCCGGGCATAGCGAACGCCCTTAATGAGCAGTTCTTC
>.|.|TRBV7-3|TRBJ2-7
CASSHFGGAYEQYF
TGTGCCAGCAGTCACTTCGGGGGTGCCTACGAGCAGTACTTC
>.|.|TRBV6-6|TRBJ1-1
CATQAGGSSTEAFF
TGTGCCACCCAGGCGGGGGGATCGAGCACTGAAGCTTTCTTT
>.|.|TRBV27|TRBJ2-7
CASSLGTLPYEQYF
TGTGCCAGCAGTTTAGGGACACTTCCCTACGAGCAGTACTTC
>.|TRBD2|TRBV27|TRBJ2-1
CASSAGTSGRNEQFF
TGTGCCAGCAGTGCCGGGACTAGCGGGAGAAATGAGCAGTTCTTC
>.|TRBD2|TRBV16|TRBJ2-1
CASSQGTSGRDNEQFF
TGTGCCAGCAGCCAGGGGACTAGCGGGAGGGACAATGAGCAGTTCTTC
>.|.|TRBV7-9|TRBJ2-2
CATFQDSTTGELFF
TGTGCCACGTTCCAGGACTCTACTACCGGGGAGCTGTTTTTT
>.|.|TRBV4-2|TRBJ2-3
CASSQDTETQYF
TGTGCCAGCAGCCAAGATACAGAGACGCAGTATTTT
>.|.|TRBV9|TRBJ1-3
CASSVGDHKGTGNTIYF
TGTGCCAGCAGCGTAGGGGATCATAAGGGGACTGGAAACACCATATATTTT
>medium-sized|.|TRBV21-1|TRBJ2-3
CARKDRGATDTQYF
TGTGCCAGGAAGGACAGGGGTGCGACAGATACGCAGTATTTT
>.|TRBD2|TRBV7-9|TRBJ2-7
CASDLAGGEQYF
TGTGCCAGTGACCTAGCGGGAGGCGAGCAGTACTTC
>once|.|TRBV2|TRBJ2-7
CASSDVPRLWGEQYF
TGTGCCAGCAGTGATGTACCGAGGCTCTGGGGGGAGCAGTACTTC
>.|TRBD2|TRBV27|TRBJ2-3
CASSPRSSGRTDTQYF
TGTGCCAGCAGTCCTCGTAGTAGCGGGAGAACGGATACGCAGTATTTT
>.|.|TRBV27|TRBJ2-7
CASSLSSGTYEQYF
TGTGCCAGCAGTTTATCGTCTGGCACTTACGAGCAGTACTTC
>.|TRBD1|TRBV7-3|TRBJ2-1
CASSLPGTALDNEQFF
TGTGCCAGCAGCTTACCTGGGACAGCTCTAGACAATGAGCAGTTCTTC
>.|TRBD1|TRBV19|TRBJ1-2
CATQGQDYGYTF
TGTGCCACGCAGGGACAGGACTATGGCTACACCTTC
>.|.|TRBV4-1|TRBJ1-2
CASSQVRGPNYGYTF
TGCGCCAGCAGCCAAGTTCGGGGACCCAACTATGGCTACACCTTC
>.|.|TRBV27|TRBJ1-1
CASSGTDLNTEAFF
TGTGCCAGCTCCGGGACGGATTTGAACACTGAAGCTTTCTTT
>.|TRBD2|TRBV9|TRBJ2-3
CASSASGRVADTQYF
TGTGCCAGCAGCGCTAGCGGGAGGGTCGCAGATACGCAGTATTTT
>.|.|TRBV19|TRBJ2-1
CASSIGPDNEQFF
TGTGCCAGTAGTATCGGACCCGACAATGAGCAGTTCTTC